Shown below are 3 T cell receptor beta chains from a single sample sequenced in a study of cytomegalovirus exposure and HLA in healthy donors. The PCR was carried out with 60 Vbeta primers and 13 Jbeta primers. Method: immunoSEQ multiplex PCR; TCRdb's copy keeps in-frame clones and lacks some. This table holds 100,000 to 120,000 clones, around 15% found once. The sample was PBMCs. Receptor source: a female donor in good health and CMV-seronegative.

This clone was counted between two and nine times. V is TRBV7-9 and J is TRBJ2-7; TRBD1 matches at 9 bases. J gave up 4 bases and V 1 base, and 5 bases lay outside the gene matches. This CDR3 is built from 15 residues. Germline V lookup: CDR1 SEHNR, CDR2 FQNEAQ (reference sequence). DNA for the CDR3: TGTGCCAGCAGCTTAGTGGGACAGGGAAATTACGAGCAGTACTTC. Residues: CASSLVGQGNYEQYF.

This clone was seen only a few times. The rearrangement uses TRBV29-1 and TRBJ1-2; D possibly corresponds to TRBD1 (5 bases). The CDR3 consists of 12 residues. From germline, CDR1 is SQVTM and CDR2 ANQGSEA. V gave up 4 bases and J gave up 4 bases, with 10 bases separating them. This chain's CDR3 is CSVAWQGYGYTF. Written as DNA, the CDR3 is TGCAGCGTTGCGTGGCAGGGCTATGGCTACACCTTC.

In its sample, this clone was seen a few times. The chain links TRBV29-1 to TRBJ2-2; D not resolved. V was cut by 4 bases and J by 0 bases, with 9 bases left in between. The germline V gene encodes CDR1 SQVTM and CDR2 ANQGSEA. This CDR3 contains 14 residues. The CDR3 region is CSVGGLTNTGELFF. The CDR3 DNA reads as TGCAGCGTTGGTGGCCTTACGAACACCGGGGAGCTGTTTTTT.